What follows is one T cell receptor beta chain and its context. No antigen is known for it. This record comes from a study of T-cell memory formation after mild COVID-19. Whole-study context: TCR clusters were largely donor specific. Study-wide findings and caveats: Whether second-wave clones peaking at day 37 were SARS-CoV-2 specific went unconfirmed. Clones contracting across day 15 to 85 had a balanced CD4/CD8 profile; later expanding clones leaned CD4+. Pre-infection memory harbored some responding clones, suggesting cross-reactive memory joined.

This CDR3 comprises 15 residues. Trimming took 7 bases from V and 6 from J; bases not matched to a gene: 9. CDR1 and CDR2 from the germline V gene are MNHEY and SMNVEV (reference sequence). From the 5' RACE reads, TCRdb called clonotypes with MiXCR, one entry per CDR3 protein. The sample has roughly 480,000 distinct CDR3 sequences; more than 20% are singletons. The chain joins TRBV27 to TRBJ1-6; 7 nucleotides align to TRBD1. This TCR was sampled from an adult woman who had mild COVID-19 (a few samples of this study predate the infection). Cell type and time point are not known. Specimen: PBMCs or a T cell subset sorted from them (not recorded which). The CDR3, as DNA: TGTGCCAGCACCTTCCTCGACAGGGCTAATTCACCCCTCCACTTT. Its protein product is CASTFLDRANSPLHF.